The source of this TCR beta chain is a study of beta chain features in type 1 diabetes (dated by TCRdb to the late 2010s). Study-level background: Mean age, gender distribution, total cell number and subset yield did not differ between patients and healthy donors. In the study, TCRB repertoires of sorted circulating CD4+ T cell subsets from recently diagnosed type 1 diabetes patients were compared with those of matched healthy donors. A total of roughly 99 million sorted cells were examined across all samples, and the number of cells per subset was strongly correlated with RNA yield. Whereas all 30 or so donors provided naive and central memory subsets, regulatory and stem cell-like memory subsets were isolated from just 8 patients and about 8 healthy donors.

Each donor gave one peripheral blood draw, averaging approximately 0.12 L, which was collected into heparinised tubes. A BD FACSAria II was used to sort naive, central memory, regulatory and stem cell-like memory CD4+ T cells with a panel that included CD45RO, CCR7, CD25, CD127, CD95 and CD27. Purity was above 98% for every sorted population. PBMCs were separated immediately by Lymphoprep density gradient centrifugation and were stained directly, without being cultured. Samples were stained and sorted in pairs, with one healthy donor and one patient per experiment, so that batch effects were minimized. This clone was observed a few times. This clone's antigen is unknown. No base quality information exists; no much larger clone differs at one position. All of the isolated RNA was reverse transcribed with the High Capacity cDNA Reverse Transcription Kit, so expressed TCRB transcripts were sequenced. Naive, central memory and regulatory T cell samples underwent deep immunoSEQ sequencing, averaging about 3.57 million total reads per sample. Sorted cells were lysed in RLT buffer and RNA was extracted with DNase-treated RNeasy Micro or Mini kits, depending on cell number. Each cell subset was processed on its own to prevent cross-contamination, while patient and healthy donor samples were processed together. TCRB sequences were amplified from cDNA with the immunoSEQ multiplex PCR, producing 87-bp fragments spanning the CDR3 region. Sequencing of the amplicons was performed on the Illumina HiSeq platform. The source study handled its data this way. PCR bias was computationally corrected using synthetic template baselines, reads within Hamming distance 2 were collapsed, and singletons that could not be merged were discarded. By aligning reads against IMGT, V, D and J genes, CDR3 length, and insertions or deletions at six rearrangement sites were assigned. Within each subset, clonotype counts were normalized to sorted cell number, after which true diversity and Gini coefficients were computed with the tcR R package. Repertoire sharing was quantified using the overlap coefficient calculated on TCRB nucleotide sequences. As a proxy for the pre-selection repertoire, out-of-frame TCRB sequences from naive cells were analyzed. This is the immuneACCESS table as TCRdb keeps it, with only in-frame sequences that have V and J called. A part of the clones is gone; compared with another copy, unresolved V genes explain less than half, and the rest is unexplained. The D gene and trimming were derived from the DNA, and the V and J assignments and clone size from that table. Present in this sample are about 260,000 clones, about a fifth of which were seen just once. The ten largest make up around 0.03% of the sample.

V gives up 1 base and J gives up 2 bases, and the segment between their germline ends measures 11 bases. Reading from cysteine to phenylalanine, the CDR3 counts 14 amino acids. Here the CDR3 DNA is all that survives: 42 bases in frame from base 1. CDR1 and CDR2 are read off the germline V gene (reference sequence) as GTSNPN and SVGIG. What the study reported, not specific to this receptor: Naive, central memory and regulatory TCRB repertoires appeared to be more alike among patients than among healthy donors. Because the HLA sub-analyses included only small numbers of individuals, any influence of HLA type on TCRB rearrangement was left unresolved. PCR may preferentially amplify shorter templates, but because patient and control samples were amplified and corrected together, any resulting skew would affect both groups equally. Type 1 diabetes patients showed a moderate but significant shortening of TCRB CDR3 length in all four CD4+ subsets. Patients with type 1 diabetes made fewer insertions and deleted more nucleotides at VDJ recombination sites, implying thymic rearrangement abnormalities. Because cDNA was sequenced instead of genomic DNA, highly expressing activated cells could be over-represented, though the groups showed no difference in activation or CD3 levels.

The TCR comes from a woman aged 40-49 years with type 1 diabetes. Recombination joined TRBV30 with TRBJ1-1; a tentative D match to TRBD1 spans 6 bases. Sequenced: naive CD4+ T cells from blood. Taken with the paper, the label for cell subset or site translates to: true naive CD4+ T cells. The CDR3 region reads CAWSEDSYNTEAFF. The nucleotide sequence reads TGTGCCTGGAGTGAGGACAGCTATAACACTGAAGCTTTCTTT.